These T cell receptor beta chains were read from a single sample in a study of blood T cell repertoires in COVID-19. Some clones are missing from TCRdb's copy, which holds only in-frame ones; the method was immunoSEQ multiplex PCR. This sample has some 57,000 clones, with about 79% found just once. The sequenced sample was peripheral blood. The source is a man at least 80 years old with COVID-19, enrolled during active disease. Each CDR3 is given with its conserved first and last residue. D genes are given only for firm matches. Part of the rows lack a size; the others show once, few, many or a class for expanded clones.

clone size: NA; J gene: TRBJ1-2; V gene: TRBV3-1/TRBV3-2; D gene: NA; CDR3 length: 15; CDR3 protein: CASSQDGDPYYGYTF; CDR3 DNA: TGTGCCAGCAGCCAAGATGGAGACCCCTACTATGGCTACACCTTC
clone size: NA; J gene: TRBJ1-1; V gene: TRBV18; D gene: TRBD1; CDR3 length: 13; CDR3 protein: CASSPDRATEAFF; CDR3 DNA: TGTGCCAGCTCACCCGACAGGGCTACTGAAGCTTTCTTT
clone size: once; J gene: TRBJ1-2; V gene: TRBV29-1; D gene: NA; CDR3 length: 13; CDR3 protein: CSVEGGEVDGYTF; CDR3 DNA: TGCAGCGTTGAGGGCGGGGAAGTGGATGGCTACACCTTC
clone size: NA; J gene: TRBJ1-1; V gene: TRBV19; D gene: NA; CDR3 length: 14; CDR3 protein: CASSIRGSFTEAFF; CDR3 DNA: TGTGCCAGTAGTATACGGGGGTCGTTCACTGAAGCTTTCTTT
clone size: NA; J gene: TRBJ1-3; V gene: TRBV6-6; D gene: TRBD1; CDR3 length: 15; CDR3 protein: CASSQNRGPGNTIYF; CDR3 DNA: TGTGCCAGCAGTCAAAACAGGGGGCCTGGAAACACCATATATTTT
clone size: NA; J gene: TRBJ2-1; V gene: TRBV19; D gene: NA; CDR3 length: 15; CDR3 protein: CASSIAGLTYNEQFF; CDR3 DNA: TGTGCCAGTAGTATAGCGGGACTCACCTACAATGAGCAGTTCTTC
clone size: NA; J gene: TRBJ1-2; V gene: TRBV7-2; D gene: NA; CDR3 length: 12; CDR3 protein: CASSWEGSGYTF; CDR3 DNA: TGTGCCAGCAGCTGGGAGGGATCTGGCTACACCTTC
clone size: NA; J gene: TRBJ2-3; V gene: TRBV24-1; D gene: NA; CDR3 length: 14; CDR3 protein: CATSDQGSTDTQYF; CDR3 DNA: TGTGCCACCAGCGACCAGGGTAGCACAGATACGCAGTATTTT
clone size: few; J gene: TRBJ1-5; V gene: TRBV2; D gene: TRBD1; CDR3 length: 13; CDR3 protein: CASSLTGEQPQHF; CDR3 DNA: TGTGCCAGCAGTTTGACAGGGGAACAGCCCCAGCATTTT
clone size: NA; J gene: TRBJ2-3; V gene: TRBV28; D gene: NA; CDR3 length: 12; CDR3 protein: CASSLQRDTQYF; CDR3 DNA: TGTGCCAGCAGTTTACAGCGGGATACGCAGTATTTT
clone size: NA; J gene: TRBJ1-1; V gene: TRBV18; D gene: NA; CDR3 length: 13; CDR3 protein: CASSPRLNTEAFF; CDR3 DNA: TGTGCCAGCTCACCTCGGTTGAACACTGAAGCTTTCTTT
clone size: NA; J gene: TRBJ1-3; V gene: TRBV9; D gene: NA; CDR3 length: 13; CDR3 protein: CASSVGGANTIYF; CDR3 DNA: TGTGCCAGCAGCGTAGGCGGGGCAAACACCATATATTTT
clone size: once; J gene: TRBJ1-5; V gene: TRBV7-2; D gene: NA; CDR3 length: 13; CDR3 protein: CASSFQGGQPQHF; CDR3 DNA: TGTGCCAGCAGCTTCCAAGGGGGTCAGCCCCAGCATTTT
clone size: NA; J gene: TRBJ2-7; V gene: TRBV3-1/TRBV3-2; D gene: NA; CDR3 length: 15; CDR3 protein: CASSRSRGFLGEQYF; CDR3 DNA: TGTGCCAGCAGCCGAAGTAGGGGTTTTCTGGGCGAGCAGTACTTC
clone size: NA; J gene: TRBJ1-2; V gene: TRBV4-3; D gene: TRBD1; CDR3 length: 13; CDR3 protein: CASSYEGGSGYTF; CDR3 DNA: TGCGCCAGCAGTTATGAAGGGGGCTCTGGCTACACCTTC
clone size: NA; J gene: TRBJ2-1; V gene: TRBV28; D gene: TRBD2; CDR3 length: 15; CDR3 protein: CASSSSGGSYNEQFF; CDR3 DNA: TGTGCCAGCAGTTCCAGCGGGGGATCCTACAATGAGCAGTTCTTC
clone size: NA; J gene: TRBJ2-2; V gene: TRBV5-6; D gene: TRBD2; CDR3 length: 15; CDR3 protein: CASSLMRELGGELFF; CDR3 DNA: TGTGCCAGCAGCTTGATGCGGGAGTTGGGCGGGGAGCTGTTTTTT
clone size: NA; J gene: TRBJ1-1; V gene: TRBV5-8; D gene: NA; CDR3 length: 14; CDR3 protein: CASSLAGRDTEAFF; CDR3 DNA: TGTGCCAGCAGCTTGGCCGGGAGAGACACTGAAGCTTTCTTT
clone size: NA; J gene: TRBJ1-6; V gene: TRBV10-3; D gene: NA; CDR3 length: 15; CDR3 protein: CAISKIQGADSPLHF; CDR3 DNA: TGTGCCATCAGTAAAATCCAGGGTGCGGATTCACCCCTCCACTTT
clone size: NA; J gene: TRBJ1-2; V gene: TRBV5-5; D gene: NA; CDR3 length: 14; CDR3 protein: CASSLNRAHYGYTF; CDR3 DNA: TGTGCCAGCAGTTTGAACAGGGCCCATTATGGCTACACCTTC
clone size: once; J gene: TRBJ2-6; V gene: TRBV5-1; D gene: NA; CDR3 length: 15; CDR3 protein: CASSLDTSGANVLTF; CDR3 DNA: TGCGCCAGCAGCTTGGACACCTCTGGGGCCAACGTCCTGACTTTC
clone size: NA; J gene: TRBJ2-1; V gene: TRBV30; D gene: NA; CDR3 length: 13; CDR3 protein: CAWSGNTGYEQFF; CDR3 DNA: TGTGCCTGGAGTGGAAATACAGGGTATGAGCAGTTCTTC
clone size: few; J gene: TRBJ1-3; V gene: TRBV7-2; D gene: NA; CDR3 length: 15; CDR3 protein: CASSLGRGSGNTIYF; CDR3 DNA: TGTGCCAGCAGCTTAGGGAGAGGATCCGGAAACACCATATATTTT